This T cell receptor (beta chain) was identified in a study of chemoradiotherapy in HPV16-positive cancers. Study details: Functional T-cell assays on a couple of HPV16-positive patients' cells defined candidate HPV-specific clones and common TCR motifs.

Trimming shortened V by 0 bases and J by 5 bases, and 7 bases separated the two germline ends. The CDR3 has 13 amino acids. Germline CDR1 and CDR2: MGHRA and YSYEKL. Note on this clone: Antigen unknown.

General study results and limits: HPV-specific T cells were functionally defined from only a couple of HPV16-positive patients. Non-HPV-specific T cells did not expand in tumors during treatment, whereas candidate HPV-specific clones and E7-related motifs did.

Sequenced by immunoSEQ multiplex PCR; TCRdb stores in-frame clones only, minus some. The sample includes 2,500 to 3,000 clones, 70% to 90% of them seen just once. The clonotype originates from a human donor with HPV-associated anogenital cancer. The chain has TRBV4-1 and TRBJ2-5; D is tentatively TRBD1 or TRBD2 (5 bases each). Sequencing used tumor tissue, obtained from a patient who underwent chemoradiotherapy. As DNA, the CDR3 is TGCGCCAGCAGCCAAGATGGGGGTGAGACCCAGTACTTC. Its translation is CASSQDGGETQYF.